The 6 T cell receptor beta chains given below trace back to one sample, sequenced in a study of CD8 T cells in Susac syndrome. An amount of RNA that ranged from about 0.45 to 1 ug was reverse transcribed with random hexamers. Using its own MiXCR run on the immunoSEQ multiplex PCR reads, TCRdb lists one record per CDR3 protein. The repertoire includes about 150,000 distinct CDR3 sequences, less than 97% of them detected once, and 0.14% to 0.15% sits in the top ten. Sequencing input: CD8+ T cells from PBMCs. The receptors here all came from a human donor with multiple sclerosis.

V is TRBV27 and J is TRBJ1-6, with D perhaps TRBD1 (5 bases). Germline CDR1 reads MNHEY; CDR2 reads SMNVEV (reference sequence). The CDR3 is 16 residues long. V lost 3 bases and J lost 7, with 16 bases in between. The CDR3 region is CASSFGSGGRNSPLHF. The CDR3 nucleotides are TGTGCCAGCAGTTTTGGGTCGGGGGGTAGAAATTCACCCCTCCACTTT.

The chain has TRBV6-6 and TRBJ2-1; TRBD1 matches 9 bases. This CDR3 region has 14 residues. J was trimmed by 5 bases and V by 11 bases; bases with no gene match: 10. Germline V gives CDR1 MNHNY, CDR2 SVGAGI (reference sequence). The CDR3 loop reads CAAFPDRGNNEQFF. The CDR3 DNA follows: TGTGCCGCCTTTCCGGACAGGGGAAACAATGAGCAGTTCTTC.

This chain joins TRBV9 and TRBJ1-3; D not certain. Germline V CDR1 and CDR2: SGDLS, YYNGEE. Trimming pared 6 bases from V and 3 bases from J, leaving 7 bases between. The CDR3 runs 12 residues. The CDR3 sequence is CASTGYGNTIYF. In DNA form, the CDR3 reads TGTGCCAGCACGGGTTATGGAAACACCATATATTTT.

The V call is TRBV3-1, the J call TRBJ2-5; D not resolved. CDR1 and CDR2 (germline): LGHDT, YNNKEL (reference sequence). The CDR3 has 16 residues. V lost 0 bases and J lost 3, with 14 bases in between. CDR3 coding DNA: TGTGCCAGCAGCCAAGAGATAGGCCTAAAGAAAGAGACCCAGTACTTC. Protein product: CASSQEIGLKKETQYF.

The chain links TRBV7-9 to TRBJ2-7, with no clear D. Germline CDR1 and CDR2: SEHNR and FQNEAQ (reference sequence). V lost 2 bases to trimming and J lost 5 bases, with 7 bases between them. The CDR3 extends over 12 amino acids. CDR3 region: CASSLSVNEQYV. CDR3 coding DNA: TGTGCCAGCAGCTTATCTGTGAACGAGCAGTACGTC.

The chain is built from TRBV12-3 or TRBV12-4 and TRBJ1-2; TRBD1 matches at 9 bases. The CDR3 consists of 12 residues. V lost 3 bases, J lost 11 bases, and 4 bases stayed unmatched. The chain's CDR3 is CASSFGQGRYTF. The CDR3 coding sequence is TGTGCCAGCAGTTTCGGACAGGGGAGGTACACCTTC.